These 5 T cell receptor beta chains were sequenced from one sample in a study of TIL therapy for anti-PD-1-resistant metastatic lung cancer. Noted time point: pre-treatment sample, taken before nivolumab and TIL therapy. Tumor tissue came from excised metastases, mostly pleural nodules or supraclavicular lymph nodes. The libraries were made with immunoSEQ v3. Assay: immunoSEQ multiplex PCR; the TCRdb copy retains only in-frame clones and omits some. Of 95,000 or so clones in the sample, roughly 65% were seen once. The specimen was tumor tissue, collected at baseline. All receptors come from a person aged 25-80 years with non-small cell lung cancer.

The chain links TRBV4-1 to TRBJ1-1; no clear D. Germline V gene sequence: CDR1 MGHRA, CDR2 YSYEKL. The CDR3 runs to 15 residues. The V end was cut by 4 bases, the J end by 1 base, with 13 bases between. The DNA for the CDR3 is TGCGCCAGCAGCCCCCCCCGGGCCCGGAACACTGAAGCTTTCTTT. Its protein product is CASSPPRARNTEAFF.

This clone was observed many times. V gene TRBV11-2 combines with J gene TRBJ2-7, with 12 bases matching TRBD2. Germline CDR1 is SGHAT and CDR2 is FQNNGV. V lost 3 bases and J lost 1; bases outside the gene matches: 1. The CDR3 is 15 residues long. The CDR3 loop is CASSFLAGGSYEQYF. The CDR3 DNA reads TGTGCCAGCAGCTTCCTAGCGGGAGGGTCCTACGAGCAGTACTTC.

This clone appeared a few times. The V and J genes are TRBV30 and TRBJ1-4; D ambiguous. V was cut by 5 bases and J by 4 bases, with 5 bases left in between. CDR1 is GTSNPN, CDR2 SVGIG, per germline (reference sequence). The CDR3 totals 11 residues. The DNA of the CDR3 is TGTGCCTGGGTATTTAATGAAAAACTGTTTTTT. This codes for CAWVFNEKLFF.

J is TRBJ2-3 and V is TRBV28, with 7 nucleotides matching TRBD2. Germline trimming cut 6 bases from V and 5 bases from J; bases unmatched to any gene: 8. The CDR3 runs 14 residues. Germline CDR1 MDHEN, CDR2 SYDVKM. The CDR3 bases are TGTGCCAGCAGATCACGGGAGGATGAAGATACGCAGTATTTT. Its translation is CASRSREDEDTQYF.

V gene TRBV4-3 combines with J gene TRBJ1-6, with unresolved D. Trimming cost V 6 bases and J 10 bases, with 10 bases left between them. In germline, CDR1 is LGHNA, CDR2 YSLEER. CDR3 length: 12 amino acids. CDR3 amino acids: CASRDPHSPLHF. CDR3 coding DNA: TGCGCCAGCAGGGATCCACACTCACCCCTCCACTTT.